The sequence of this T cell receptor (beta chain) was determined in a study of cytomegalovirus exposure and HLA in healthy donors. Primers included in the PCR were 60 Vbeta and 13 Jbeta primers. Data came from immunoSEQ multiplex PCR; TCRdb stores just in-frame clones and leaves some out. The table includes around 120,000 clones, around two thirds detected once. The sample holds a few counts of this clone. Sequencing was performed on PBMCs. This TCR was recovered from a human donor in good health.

The CDR3 spells CASRQRTGPSGNTIYF. CDR3 nucleotide sequence: TGTGCCAGCAGGCAAAGGACAGGTCCCTCTGGAAACACCATATATTTT. The chain uses TRBV2 and TRBJ1-3, with TRBD1 matching 7 bases. The V gene end was trimmed by 6 bases and the J gene end by 0 bases; junction bases not matched to a gene: 8. This CDR3 is built from 16 residues. Per the germline V gene, CDR1 is SNHLY and CDR2 is FYNNEI.